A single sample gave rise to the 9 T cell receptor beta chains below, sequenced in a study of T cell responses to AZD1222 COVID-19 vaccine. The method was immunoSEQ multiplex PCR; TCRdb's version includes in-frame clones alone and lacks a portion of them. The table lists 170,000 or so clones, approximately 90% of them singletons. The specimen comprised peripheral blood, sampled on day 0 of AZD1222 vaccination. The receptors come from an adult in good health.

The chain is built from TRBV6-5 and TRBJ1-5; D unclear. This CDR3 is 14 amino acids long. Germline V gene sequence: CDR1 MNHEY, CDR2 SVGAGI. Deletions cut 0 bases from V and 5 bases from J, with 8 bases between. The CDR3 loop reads CASSYSYRDQPQHF. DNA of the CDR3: TGTGCCAGCAGTTACTCATATAGGGATCAGCCCCAGCATTTT.

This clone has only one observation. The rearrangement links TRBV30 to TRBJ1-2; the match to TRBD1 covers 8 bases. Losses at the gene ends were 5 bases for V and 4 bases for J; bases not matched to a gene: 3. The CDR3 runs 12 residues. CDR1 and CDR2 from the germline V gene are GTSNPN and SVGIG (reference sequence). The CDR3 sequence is CAWGTGVYGYTF. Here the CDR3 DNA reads TGTGCCTGGGGGACAGGAGTCTATGGCTACACCTTC. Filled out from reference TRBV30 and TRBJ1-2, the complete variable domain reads SQTIHQWPATLVQPVGSPLSLECTVEGTSNPNLYWYRQAAGRGLQLLFYSVGIGQISSEVPQNLSASRPQDRQFILSSKKLLLSDSGFYLCAWGTGVYGYTFGSGTRLTVV.

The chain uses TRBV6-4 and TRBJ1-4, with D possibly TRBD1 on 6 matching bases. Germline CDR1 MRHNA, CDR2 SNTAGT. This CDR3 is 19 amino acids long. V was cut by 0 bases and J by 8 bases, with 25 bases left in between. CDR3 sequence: CASSDSIRNRTAGYEKLFF. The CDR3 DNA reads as TGTGCCAGCAGTGACTCGATAAGAAACAGGACAGCGGGTTACGAAAAACTGTTTTTT.

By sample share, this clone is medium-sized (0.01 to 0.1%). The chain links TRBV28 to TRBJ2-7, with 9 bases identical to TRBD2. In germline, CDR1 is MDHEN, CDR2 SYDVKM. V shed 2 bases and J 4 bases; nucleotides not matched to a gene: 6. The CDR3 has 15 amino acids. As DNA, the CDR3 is TGTGCCAGCAGTTTAGCGGGGGGGGTCACTTACGAGCAGTACTTC. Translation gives CASSLAGGVTYEQYF.

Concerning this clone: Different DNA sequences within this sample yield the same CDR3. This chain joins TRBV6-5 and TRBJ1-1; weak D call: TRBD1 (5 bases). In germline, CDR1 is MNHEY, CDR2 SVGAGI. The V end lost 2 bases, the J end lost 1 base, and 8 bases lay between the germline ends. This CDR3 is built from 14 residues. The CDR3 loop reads CASSYGGQNTEAFF. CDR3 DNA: TGTGCCAGCAGTTACGGTGGACAGAACACTGAAGCTTTCTTT.

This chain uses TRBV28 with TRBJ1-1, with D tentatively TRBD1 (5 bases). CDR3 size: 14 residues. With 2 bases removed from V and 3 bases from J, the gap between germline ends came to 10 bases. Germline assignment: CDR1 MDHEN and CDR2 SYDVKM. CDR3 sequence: CASSLRDGYTEAFF. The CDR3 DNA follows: TGTGCCAGCAGTTTACGGGACGGATACACTGAAGCTTTCTTT.

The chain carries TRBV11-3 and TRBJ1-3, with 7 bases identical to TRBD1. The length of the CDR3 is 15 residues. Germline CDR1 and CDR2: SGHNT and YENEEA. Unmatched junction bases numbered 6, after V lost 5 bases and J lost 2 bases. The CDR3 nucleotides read TGTGCCAGCAGCCCCCACAGGGGAACTGGAAACACCATATATTTT. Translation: CASSPHRGTGNTIYF.

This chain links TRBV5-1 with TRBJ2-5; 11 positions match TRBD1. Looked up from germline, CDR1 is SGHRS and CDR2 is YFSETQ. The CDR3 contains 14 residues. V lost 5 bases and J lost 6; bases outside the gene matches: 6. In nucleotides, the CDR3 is TGCGCCAGCAGTTCCGGGACAGGGGGGCAGACCCAGTACTTC. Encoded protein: CASSSGTGGQTQYF.

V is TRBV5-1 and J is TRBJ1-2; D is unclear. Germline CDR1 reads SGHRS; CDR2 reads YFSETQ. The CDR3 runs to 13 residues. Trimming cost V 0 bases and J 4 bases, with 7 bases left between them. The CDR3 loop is CASSLEGTYGYTF. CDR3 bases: TGCGCCAGCAGCTTGGAGGGAACCTATGGCTACACCTTC.